These T cell receptor beta chains were read from a single sample in a study of cytomegalovirus exposure and HLA in healthy donors. The method was immunoSEQ multiplex PCR; TCRdb's version includes in-frame clones alone and lacks a portion of them. Of under 130,000 clones in the sample, 60% to 85% are singletons; the top ten hold over 4%. The source material was PBMCs. These receptors all stem from a female donor in good health and CMV-seropositive. CDR3s include the opening cysteine and the closing phenylalanine or tryptophan. The order of the fields is V gene, D gene, J gene, clone size, CDR3 protein, CDR3 DNA. A D gene is named only where the DNA matches it firmly. Rows may omit the clone size; those that give it use once, few, many or a size class.

>TRBV4-3|.|TRBJ1-6|.
CASSQDGSSPLHF
TGCGCCAGCAGCCAAGACGGGAGTTCACCCCTCCACTTT
>TRBV2|TRBD1|TRBJ2-3|.
CASNPGTGPDTQYF
TGTGCCAGCAATCCCGGGACAGGGCCCGATACGCAGTATTTT
>TRBV7-8|TRBD1|TRBJ2-1|few
CASSLVGRGLTEQFF
TGTGCCAGCAGCTTAGTCGGCAGGGGGTTGACTGAGCAGTTCTTC
>TRBV9|.|TRBJ2-3|.
CASTTGTADTQYF
TGTGCCAGCACCACGGGGACTGCAGATACGCAGTATTTT
>TRBV6-5|.|TRBJ1-1|few
CASSPEQRRTEAFF
TGTGCCAGCAGCCCAGAACAGAGAAGGACTGAAGCTTTCTTT
>TRBV7-9|.|TRBJ2-7|.
CASSFRETATYEQYF
TGTGCCAGCAGCTTCCGGGAAACAGCCACCTACGAGCAGTACTTC
>TRBV5-1|TRBD1|TRBJ2-1|.
CASSRQGNEQFF
TGCGCCAGCAGCCGACAGGGGAATGAGCAGTTCTTC
>TRBV7-2|.|TRBJ2-1|.
CASSPSVAYNEQFF
TGTGCCAGCAGCCCTAGCGTCGCCTACAATGAGCAGTTCTTC
>TRBV27|TRBD1|TRBJ2-2|.
CASMRGQGPGELFF
TGTGCCAGCATGAGGGGACAGGGCCCCGGGGAGCTGTTTTTT
>TRBV6-5|.|TRBJ1-1|.
CASSHHLNTEAFF
TGTGCCAGCAGTCATCACTTGAACACTGAAGCTTTCTTT
>TRBV27|.|TRBJ1-2|.
CASSLWGGPNYGYTF
TGTGCCAGCAGTTTATGGGGGGGACCAAACTATGGCTACACCTTC
>TRBV6-6|TRBD1|TRBJ2-7|.
CASRRDSSSYEQYF
TGTGCCAGCAGACGGGACAGTTCGTCCTACGAGCAGTACTTC
>TRBV5-6|.|TRBJ1-3|.
CASSPRRAGNTIYF
TGTGCCAGCAGCCCCCGGAGGGCTGGAAACACCATATATTTT
>TRBV5-4|.|TRBJ1-6|few
CASSLGGNGARSSPLHF
TGTGCCAGCAGCTTGGGGGGCAATGGGGCGAGGAGTTCACCCCTCCACTTT
>TRBV2|.|TRBJ1-2|.
CASGEHGGNYGYTF
TGTGCCAGCGGCGAACACGGGGGTAACTATGGCTACACCTTC
>TRBV5-1|.|TRBJ2-1|.
CASSAQQATYNEQFF
TGCGCCAGCAGCGCCCAACAGGCGACCTACAATGAGCAGTTCTTC
>TRBV19|TRBD1|TRBJ2-2|.
CASYTGDARTGELFF
TGTGCCAGTTACACAGGGGACGCCAGGACCGGGGAGCTGTTTTTT
>TRBV28|TRBD2|TRBJ2-5|few
CASTPGLAGETQYF
TGTGCCAGCACCCCGGGACTAGCGGGAGAGACCCAGTACTTC
>TRBV12-5|TRBD2|TRBJ2-1|.
CASGSLAGEQFF
TGTGCTAGTGGTTCTCTAGCGGGGGAACAGTTCTTC
>TRBV9|TRBD1|TRBJ1-2|once
CASSVADRGLSSGYTF
TGTGCCAGCAGCGTAGCGGACAGGGGGTTATCCAGTGGCTACACCTTC
>TRBV30|.|TRBJ2-1|few
CAWSGIAGTRNEQFF
TGTGCCTGGAGTGGAATCGCCGGGACAAGAAATGAGCAGTTCTTC
>TRBV5-1|.|TRBJ1-6|.
CASSLDRVEYSPLHF
TGCGCCAGCAGCTTGGACAGGGTTGAGTATTCACCCCTCCACTTT
>TRBV7-3|.|TRBJ2-3|.
CASSLSGGNTDTQYF
TGTGCCAGCAGCTTAAGCGGGGGCAACACAGATACGCAGTATTTT
>TRBV19|TRBD1|TRBJ1-4|.
CASSISDRGNEKLFF
TGTGCCAGTAGTATCTCAGACAGGGGAAATGAAAAACTGTTTTTT
>TRBV2|.|TRBJ1-4|.
CASSGHGLRKLFF
TGTGCCAGCAGCGGACACGGTCTGCGGAAACTGTTTTTT
>TRBV29-1|.|TRBJ1-2|.
CSESRAGTAYTF
TGCAGCGAATCCAGGGCGGGAACTGCTTACACCTTC
>TRBV9|TRBD1|TRBJ2-7|.
CASSEGTGSYEQYF
TGTGCCAGCAGCGAGGGGACAGGCTCCTACGAGCAGTACTTC
>TRBV5-6|TRBD1|TRBJ1-2|.
CASSLTLGTGNYGYTF
TGTGCCAGCAGCTTAACCCTAGGGACAGGAAACTATGGCTACACCTTC
>TRBV28|.|TRBJ1-5|.
CASSLVANQPQHF
TGTGCCAGCAGTTTAGTAGCCAATCAGCCCCAGCATTTT
>TRBV19|.|TRBJ1-1|once
CASNPEGAGTHEAFF
TGTGCCAGTAACCCGGAGGGAGCAGGAACCCATGAAGCTTTCTTT
>TRBV5-1|.|TRBJ2-3|few
CASSRISDTQYF
TGCGCCAGCAGTAGAATTTCCGATACGCAGTATTTT
>TRBV30|TRBD1|TRBJ2-7|few
CAWNQGQGAREQYF
TGTGCCTGGAACCAGGGACAGGGGGCGCGAGAGCAGTACTTC
>TRBV28|.|TRBJ2-7|.
CASSLAFYEQYF
TGTGCCAGCAGTTTAGCGTTCTACGAGCAGTACTTC
>TRBV18|.|TRBJ1-3|.
CASSPDQGGRTIYF
TGTGCCAGCTCACCGGATCAAGGAGGACGCACCATATATTTT
>TRBV28|.|TRBJ2-7|.
CASSSTPGTVSGYEQYF
TGTGCCAGCAGTTCTACTCCCGGGACGGTCAGCGGGTACGAGCAGTACTTC
>TRBV19|TRBD1|TRBJ1-5|.
CASSWGTGAGGANQPQHF
TGTGCCAGTAGTTGGGGCACCGGGGCAGGGGGCGCGAATCAGCCCCAGCATTTT
>TRBV7-2|TRBD1|TRBJ2-7|.
CASSRGQAYEQYF
TGTGCCAGCAGCAGGGGGCAGGCCTACGAGCAGTACTTC
>TRBV30|TRBD2|TRBJ2-7|.
CAWSKAGAKYEQYF
TGTGCCTGGAGTAAGGCGGGAGCAAAATACGAGCAGTACTTC
>TRBV14|.|TRBJ1-6|.
CASSPQGRSNSPLHF
TGTGCCAGCAGCCCCCAGGGGCGGAGCAATTCACCCCTCCACTTT
>TRBV18|.|TRBJ2-5|.
CASSPLLGTSYQETQYF
TGTGCCAGCTCACCACTCTTGGGGACATCGTACCAAGAGACCCAGTACTTC